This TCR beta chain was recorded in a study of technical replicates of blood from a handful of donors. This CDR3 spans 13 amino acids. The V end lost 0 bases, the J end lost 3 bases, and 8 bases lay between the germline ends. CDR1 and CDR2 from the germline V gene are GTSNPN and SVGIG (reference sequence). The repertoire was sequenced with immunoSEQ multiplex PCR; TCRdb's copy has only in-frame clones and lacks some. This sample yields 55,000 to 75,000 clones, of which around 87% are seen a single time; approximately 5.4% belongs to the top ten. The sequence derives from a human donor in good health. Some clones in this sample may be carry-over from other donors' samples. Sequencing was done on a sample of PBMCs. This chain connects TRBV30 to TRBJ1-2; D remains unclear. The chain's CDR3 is CAWSVRLDYGYTF. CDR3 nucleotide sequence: TGTGCCTGGAGTGTCCGACTCGACTATGGCTACACCTTC.